The 32 T cell receptor beta chains given below trace back to one sample, sequenced in a study of T cell responses to AZD1222 COVID-19 vaccine. Only in-frame clones appear in the TCRdb table, and some are missing; sequencing was by immunoSEQ multiplex PCR. The sample consists of about 75,000 clones, roughly 88% of them appearing once. This sample comprised peripheral blood, obtained 28 days after the second dose of the MenACWY control vaccine. These receptors were obtained from an adult who received the MenACWY meningococcal vaccine as a control.

The chain carries TRBV19 and TRBJ2-6, with D possibly matching TRBD2 (6 bases). Per the germline V gene, CDR1 is LNHDA and CDR2 is SQIVND (reference sequence). The CDR3 loop spans 17 amino acids. The V and J ends lost 2 bases and 1 base respectively, with 12 bases between them. CDR3 in amino acids: CASSIQTGGSGANVLTF. In DNA form, the CDR3 reads TGTGCCAGTAGTATACAGACCGGAGGGTCTGGGGCCAACGTCCTGACTTTC.

The rearrangement joins TRBV4-2 to TRBJ1-6, with D perhaps TRBD1 (6 bases). Trimming removed 4 bases at V and 8 bases at J, with 15 bases between. This CDR3 contains 15 residues. CDR1 and CDR2 (germline): LGHNA, YNFKEQ. The CDR3 DNA is TGTGCCAGCAGCCGAAACGGGGGGCTGGATTCACCCCTCCACTTT. Its translation is CASSRNGGLDSPLHF.

The V call is TRBV27, the J call TRBJ2-3, with 13 bases matching TRBD2. V was clipped by 4 bases and J by 3 bases; unmatched bases: 7. Germline V gives CDR1 MNHEY, CDR2 SMNVEV (reference sequence). CDR3 size: 17 residues. CDR3 in DNA: TGTGCCAGCAGTTCCCGATTGACTAGCGGGGGGACAGATACGCAGTATTTT. Translation: CASSSRLTSGGTDTQYF.

The chain carries TRBV28 and TRBJ2-7; 7 bases map to TRBD1. The CDR3 sequence is 13 residues long. V gave up 8 bases and J gave up 2 bases; unmatched junction bases: 6. Germline V lookup: CDR1 MDHEN, CDR2 SYDVKM. The CDR3 is CASWDRITYEQYF. The CDR3 DNA reads TGTGCCAGCTGGGACAGAATCACCTACGAGCAGTACTTC. Combining the CDR3 with reference TRBV28 and TRBJ2-7 gives the whole variable domain DVKVTQSSRYLVKRTGEKVFLECVQDMDHENMFWYRQDPGLGLRLIYFSYDVKMKEKGDIPEGYSVSREKKERFSLILESASTNQTSMYLCASWDRITYEQYFGPGTRLTVT.

This clone has only a few counts. This chain joins TRBV13 and TRBJ1-1, with D tentatively TRBD1 (6 bases). Germline V CDR1 and CDR2: PRHDT, FYEKMQ (reference sequence). Trimming shortened V by 8 bases and J by 1 base, and 11 bases separated the two germline ends. This CDR3 comprises 13 residues. CDR3 protein: CASGRGQNTEAFF. In DNA, the CDR3 is TGTGCCAGCGGCCGGGGACAGAACACTGAAGCTTTCTTT.

The rearrangement links TRBV7-8 to TRBJ1-1; no definite D call. The CDR3 contains 18 residues. The germline V and J ends were trimmed by 2 bases and 0 bases, with 19 bases remaining between them. Germline loops: CDR1 SGHVS, CDR2 FQNEAQ. CDR3 bases: TGTGCCAGCAGCTTACCAAGTAGGACCGGCCTGATGAACACTGAAGCTTTCTTT. Translation: CASSLPSRTGLMNTEAFF.

The chain combines TRBV15 with TRBJ1-5; perhaps TRBD1 as D (6 bases). CDR3 size: 16 residues. Trimming cost V 4 bases and J 3 bases, with 16 bases left between them. CDR1 is LNHNV, CDR2 YYDKDF, per germline (reference sequence). CDR3 protein: CATSTHREVTNQPQHF. DNA for the CDR3: TGTGCCACCAGCACACACAGGGAGGTCACCAATCAGCCCCAGCATTTT.

The V call is TRBV3-1 (or the pseudogene TRBV3-2), the J call TRBJ2-7; D ambiguous. Trimming left V 6 bases short and J 1 base short, with 10 bases between. The germline gives CDR1 LGHDT, CDR2 YNNKEL (reference sequence). The CDR3 runs to 13 residues. The CDR3 DNA sequence: TGTGCCAGCAGATCATCGGATTCCTACGAGCAGTACTTC. Translation: CASRSSDSYEQYF.

This chain uses TRBV30 with TRBJ1-3, with D possibly TRBD1 on 6 matching bases. Per germline, CDR1 GTSNPN and CDR2 SVGIG (reference sequence). The CDR3 has 13 amino acids. The CDR3 nucleotides are TGTGCTGTACTTAGGGGGGCTGGAAACACCATATATTTT. Its protein product is CAVLRGAGNTIYF.

This clone was seen only once. The V gene is TRBV2, the J gene TRBJ2-7, with a weak D call TRBD1 (5 bases). The CDR3 length is 14 residues. The ends were cut back, 8 bases at V and 5 bases at J, with 19 bases in the middle. CDR1 is SNHLY, CDR2 FYNNEI, per germline. The CDR3 here is CASEGVGRRNEQYF. CDR3 nucleotides: TGTGCCAGCGAAGGGGTAGGGCGACGGAACGAGCAGTACTTC.

The rearrangement uses TRBV5-6 and TRBJ2-5, with a possible D match to TRBD1 (7 bases). Trimming stripped 1 base from V and 2 bases from J, with 18 bases between. CDR3 size: 17 residues. Germline-derived CDR1 and CDR2 are SGHDT and YYEEEE. The CDR3 DNA is TGTGCCAGCAGCTTGTTGGGGACTGGGGGACAGCAAGAGACCCAGTACTTC. Translating gives CASSLLGTGGQQETQYF.

J is TRBJ2-5 and V is TRBV12-3 or TRBV12-4; D is unresolved. The CDR3 contains 12 residues. V dropped 6 bases and J dropped 1 base, with 6 bases sitting between them. DNA for the CDR3: TGTGCCAGCAGCCAATTCCAAGAGACCCAGTACTTC. This sequence encodes CASSQFQETQYF.

The rearrangement links TRBV7-8 to TRBJ2-1; tentative D call: TRBD2 (6 bases). V was trimmed by 1 base and J by 0 bases, leaving 13 bases between them. CDR3 size: 17 residues. Per germline, CDR1 SGHVS and CDR2 FQNEAQ. CDR3 sequence reads: CASSLGVSGSSYNEQFF. CDR3 coding DNA: TGTGCCAGCAGCTTAGGGGTTAGCGGAAGCTCCTACAATGAGCAGTTCTTC.

V usage is TRBV9 and J usage is TRBJ2-7; D is unclear. Germline V CDR1 and CDR2: SGDLS, YYNGEE. The CDR3 covers 14 residues. V was shortened by 0 bases and J by 0 bases, with 7 bases between the two germline ends. CDR3 protein: CASSVGTNSYEQYF. CDR3 DNA: TGTGCCAGCAGCGTAGGAACTAACTCCTACGAGCAGTACTTC.

The rearrangement joins TRBV5-1 to TRBJ1-3, with D possibly being TRBD1 (6 bases). In germline, CDR1 is SGHRS, CDR2 YFSETQ. The CDR3 covers 15 residues. V was cut by 6 bases and J by 1 base, with 14 bases left in between. CDR3 residues: CASTLTGQSGNTIYF. The CDR3 nucleotides are TGCGCCAGCACCCTCACAGGGCAGTCTGGAAACACCATATATTTT.

In its sample, this clone was seen a few times. The rearrangement uses TRBV5-1 and TRBJ2-3, with TRBD1 matching 7 bases. V was clipped by 4 bases and J by 1 base; unmatched bases: 12. The CDR3 runs 17 residues. The germline gives CDR1 SGHRS, CDR2 YFSETQ. The CDR3 loop is CASSAFPKGARTDTQYF. CDR3 nucleotides: TGCGCCAGCAGCGCCTTTCCGAAGGGGGCCCGCACAGATACGCAGTATTTT.

About this clone: A read error may account for a junction end that differs from germline. The J gene is TRBJ2-7, the V gene TRBV14; a possible D gene is TRBD1 (6 bases). The CDR3 is 14 residues long. Per germline, CDR1 SGHDN and CDR2 FVKESK. As DNA, the CDR3 is TGTGCCAGCAGTCAAGACAGGTTATTCTACGAGCAGTACTTC. This sequence encodes CASSQDRLFYEQYF.

The V call is TRBV7-9, the J call TRBJ1-6, with TRBD1 matching over 8 bases. The CDR3 loop spans 17 amino acids. After removal of 5 bases from V and 8 bases from J, the junction contained 14 bases not matched to a gene. The germline gives CDR1 SEHNR, CDR2 FQNEAQ (reference sequence). The CDR3 DNA reads TGTGCCAGCAGCATAACCCCCGGACAGGGTCTAGATTCACCCCTCCACTTT. The encoded protein is CASSITPGQGLDSPLHF.

The table lists this clone with a count of one. This chain connects TRBV9 to TRBJ1-6; 8 bases match TRBD1. From germline, CDR1 is SGDLS and CDR2 YYNGEE. The CDR3 extends over 15 amino acids. V shed 4 bases, J shed 10 bases, and the junction held 10 bases outside the gene matches. The CDR3: CASSPLTGEGSPLHF. The CDR3 region has the DNA TGTGCCAGCAGCCCACTGACAGGGGAAGGCTCACCCCTCCACTTT.

V gene TRBV2 combines with J gene TRBJ1-5; tentatively, D is TRBD1 (5 bases). Per germline, CDR1 SNHLY and CDR2 FYNNEI. The germline V and J ends were trimmed by 6 bases and 7 bases, with 13 bases remaining between them. CDR3 length: 13 residues. CDR3 DNA sequence: TGTGCCAGCAGGTGGACACTCACCCAGCCCCAGCATTTT. This codes for CASRWTLTQPQHF.

V and J are TRBV12-5 and TRBJ2-3, with TRBD2 identical over 12 bases. There are 15 residues in the CDR3. The V gene end was trimmed by 6 bases and the J gene end by 5 bases; junction bases not matched to a gene: 6. The germline V gene has CDR1 LGHNT and CDR2 FRNRAP. The CDR3 sequence is CASGPSGGEGDTQYF. In nucleotides, the CDR3 is TGTGCTAGTGGCCCTAGCGGGGGGGAAGGAGATACGCAGTATTTT.

V and J are TRBV30 and TRBJ1-6; D call uncertain. In germline, CDR1 is GTSNPN, CDR2 SVGIG (reference sequence). There are 12 residues in the CDR3. V gave up 1 base and J gave up 11 bases, with 9 bases separating them. CDR3 residues: CAWSAASTPLHF. DNA of the CDR3: TGTGCCTGGAGTGCTGCCAGTACACCCCTCCACTTT.

J is TRBJ1-1 and V is TRBV5-6, with TRBD1 as a possible D gene (6 bases). There are 13 residues in the CDR3. Germline CDR1 is SGHDT and CDR2 is YYEEEE. V was trimmed by 4 bases and J by 10 bases, leaving 17 bases between them. Written as DNA, the CDR3 is TGTGCCAGCAGCCCCTCCGCAGGGGCGACAGCTTTCTTT. This encodes CASSPSAGATAFF. Variable domain in full (rest from reference TRBV5-6 and TRBJ1-1): DAGVTQSPTHLIKTRGQQVTLRCSPKSGHDTVSWYQQALGQGPQFIFQYYEEEERQRGNFPDRFSGHQFPNYSSELNVNALLLGDSALYLCASSPSAGATAFFGQGTRLTVV.

The chain employs TRBV24-1 and TRBJ1-3; 9 bases agree with TRBD1. V was pared by 4 bases and J by 8 bases, with 5 bases of the junction left unmatched. The CDR3 spans 14 residues. Per germline, CDR1 KGHDR and CDR2 SFDVKD. CDR3 nucleotide sequence: TGTGCCACCAGTGAACCTGACAGGGGGGACACCATATATTTT. Protein: CATSEPDRGDTIYF.

J is TRBJ1-2 and V is TRBV19, with D perhaps matching TRBD1 (5 bases). CDR1 LNHDA and CDR2 SQIVND come from the germline V gene (reference sequence). Trimming shortened V by 1 base and J by 8 bases, and 8 bases separated the two germline ends. CDR3 length: 12 amino acids. CDR3: CASSIGGDGYTF. The CDR3 region has the DNA TGTGCCAGTAGTATAGGAGGGGACGGCTACACCTTC.

The chain combines TRBV7-2 with TRBJ1-4; perhaps TRBD1 as D (5 bases). CDR3 size: 15 residues. Trimming left V 4 bases short and J 7 bases short, with 16 bases between. CDR1 and CDR2 (germline): SGHTA, FQGNSA. The chain's CDR3 is CASSSGRQGGEKLFF. CDR3 nucleotides: TGTGCCAGCAGCTCCGGGCGGCAGGGCGGTGAAAAACTGTTTTTT.

This chain links TRBV7-2 with TRBJ2-7, with 8 bases identical to TRBD1. Looked up from germline, CDR1 is SGHTA and CDR2 is FQGNSA. V trimming: 3 bases; J trimming: 12 bases; junction bases outside the gene matches: 4. The CDR3 is 11 amino acids. Here the CDR3 reads CASSFGQGPYF. The CDR3 nucleotides read TGTGCCAGCAGCTTCGGACAGGGTCCGTACTTC.

The V and J genes are TRBV7-3 and TRBJ2-1; the D gene is possibly TRBD2 (5 bases). V was pared by 4 bases and J by 5 bases, with 15 bases between. Germline assignment: CDR1 SGHTA and CDR2 FQGTGA. The CDR3 has 15 residues. CDR3 residues: CASSSSNGGHNEQFF. In DNA, the CDR3 is TGTGCCAGCAGCTCCTCTAATGGAGGTCACAATGAGCAGTTCTTC.

This chain joins TRBV7-2 and TRBJ1-2; 7 nucleotides agree with TRBD1. Germline V lookup: CDR1 SGHTA, CDR2 FQGNSA. This CDR3 comprises 14 residues. Trimming removed 5 bases from V and 3 bases from J; junction bases left unmatched: 6. The CDR3 bases are TGTGCCAGCAGCGCAGGGGACAGAGACTATGGCTACACCTTC. Encoded protein: CASSAGDRDYGYTF.

The chain recombines TRBV30 with TRBJ1-5; no clear D gene. CDR1 and CDR2 (germline): GTSNPN, SVGIG (reference sequence). The CDR3 runs 15 residues. V lost 0 bases, J lost 1 base, and 10 bases lay in between. As DNA, the CDR3 is TGTGCCTGGAGTGTTCCCGGGCCCAGCAATCAGCCCCAGCATTTT. Protein: CAWSVPGPSNQPQHF. The complete variable domain, with remaining parts taken from reference TRBV30 and TRBJ1-5, reads SQTIHQWPATLVQPVGSPLSLECTVEGTSNPNLYWYRQAAGRGLQLLFYSVGIGQISSEVPQNLSASRPQDRQFILSSKKLLLSDSGFYLCAWSVPGPSNQPQHFGDGTRLSIL.

The J gene is TRBJ1-1, the V gene TRBV7-6; 9 nucleotides align to TRBD1. J was trimmed by 1 base and V by 4 bases; bases with no gene match: 4. This CDR3 is 15 amino acids long. Germline CDR1 SGHVS, CDR2 FNYEAQ. The CDR3 bases are TGTGCCAGCAGCTCACAACAGGGGGCGAACACTGAAGCTTTCTTT. Its protein product is CASSSQQGANTEAFF. Filled out from reference TRBV7-6 and TRBJ1-1, the complete variable domain reads GAGVSQSPRYKVTKRGQDVALRCDPISGHVSLYWYRQALGQGPEFLTYFNYEAQQDKSGLPNDRFSAERPEGSISTLTIQRTEQRDSAMYRCASSSQQGANTEAFFGQGTRLTVV.

The CDR3 loop is CASSHMFEAGRPGNEQFF. Here the CDR3 DNA reads TGTGCCAGCAGCCACATGTTTGAGGCGGGGCGCCCCGGGAATGAGCAGTTCTTC. This chain joins TRBV3-1 (or the pseudogene TRBV3-2) and TRBJ2-1; maybe TRBD2 (6 bases). The V end was cut by 3 bases, the J end by 7 bases, with 25 bases between. This CDR3 has 18 residues. CDR1 LGHDT and CDR2 YNNKEL come from the germline V gene (reference sequence).